The T cell receptor (beta chain) under discussion was sequenced for a study of cytomegalovirus exposure and HLA in healthy donors. Overall study: Of all 360 or so donors who were genotyped, 75% to 85% belonged to the Caucasian-associated ancestry cluster.

PCR amplification relied on 60 Vbeta primers (plus 13 Jbeta primers). The assay was immunoSEQ multiplex PCR, and TCRdb's table has in-frame clones only and misses some. Among 100,000 to 150,000 clones listed, over 70% were seen once. A word on this clone: Its target is unknown. One end of the junction fails to match germline, which may point to a read error.

General observations from the study: A few CMV-associated chains proved CMV antigen-specific in vitro. According to the study, about 180 TCR beta chains were cytomegalovirus-associated. Equally common other TCR beta chains were less clonally expanded than HLA-associated ones, a later analysis found.

Germline V gene data show CDR1 as MNHNS and CDR2 as SASEGT. This CDR3 contains 15 residues. Material for sequencing was PBMCs. V usage is TRBV6-1 and J usage is TRBJ1-6; 9 bases agree with TRBD1. The TCR comes from a woman aged 40 to 49 in good health and CMV-seronegative. This CDR3 reads CASSPRGQGFFRLRF. The CDR3 DNA reads TGTGCCAGCAGTCCTCGGGGACAGGGTTTTTTCAGGCTGAGGTTT.